These T cell receptor beta chains were read from a single sample in a study of shared clonotypes between healthy human individuals. The assay was immunoSEQ multiplex PCR, and TCRdb's table has in-frame clones only and misses some. The sample lists millions of clones, more than 80% occurring once. Specimen: naive CD4+ T cells from PBMCs. The source of these receptors is a man aged 18-30 years in good health. Some clones in this sample may be carry-over from other donors' samples. Each CDR3 is given with its conserved first and last residue. Fields, in order: V gene, J gene, D gene, clone size, CDR3 protein, CDR3 DNA. The D gene is left open where the match is weak. Size is stated for part of the rows, as once, few or many counts, or as a class when the clone is expanded.

V gene: TRBV2; J gene: TRBJ2-3; D gene: -; clone size: -; CDR3 protein: CASPAVSTDTQYF; CDR3 DNA: TGTGCCAGCCCAGCGGTGAGCACAGATACGCAGTATTTT
V gene: TRBV5-6; J gene: TRBJ2-7; D gene: -; clone size: -; CDR3 protein: CASSHSRTVSYEQYF; CDR3 DNA: TGTGCCAGCAGCCATTCAAGGACGGTCTCCTACGAGCAGTACTTC
V gene: TRBV5-1; J gene: TRBJ2-2; D gene: -; clone size: -; CDR3 protein: CASGPPEPGELFF; CDR3 DNA: TGCGCCAGCGGCCCTCCCGAGCCCGGGGAGCTGTTTTTT
V gene: TRBV18; J gene: TRBJ2-1; D gene: -; clone size: -; CDR3 protein: CASSPPSLQEQFF; CDR3 DNA: TGTGCCAGCTCACCACCGTCGTTGCAGGAGCAGTTCTTC
V gene: TRBV5-6; J gene: TRBJ1-1; D gene: -; clone size: -; CDR3 protein: CASSPWAVNTEAFF; CDR3 DNA: TGTGCCAGCAGCCCCTGGGCGGTGAACACTGAAGCTTTCTTT
V gene: TRBV7-2; J gene: TRBJ2-2; D gene: TRBD1; clone size: -; CDR3 protein: CASSLATGAAGELFF; CDR3 DNA: TGTGCCAGCAGCTTAGCTACAGGGGCGGCCGGGGAGCTGTTTTTT
V gene: TRBV6-6; J gene: TRBJ2-7; D gene: -; clone size: -; CDR3 protein: CASSWGAEQYF; CDR3 DNA: TGTGCCAGCAGTTGGGGGGCCGAGCAGTACTTC
V gene: TRBV19; J gene: TRBJ2-7; D gene: TRBD2; clone size: -; CDR3 protein: CASSIRGGDYEQYF; CDR3 DNA: TGTGCCAGTAGTATACGCGGGGGGGACTACGAGCAGTACTTC
V gene: TRBV28; J gene: TRBJ2-1; D gene: -; clone size: -; CDR3 protein: CASSLKLSEQFF; CDR3 DNA: TGTGCCAGCAGTCTCAAATTATCCGAGCAGTTCTTC
V gene: TRBV5-4; J gene: TRBJ2-5; D gene: TRBD1; clone size: -; CDR3 protein: CASSRYRGGETQYF; CDR3 DNA: TGTGCCAGCAGCCGATACAGGGGTGGAGAGACCCAGTACTTC
V gene: TRBV5-1; J gene: TRBJ1-4; D gene: TRBD1; clone size: -; CDR3 protein: CASSLGQGGEKLFF; CDR3 DNA: TGCGCCAGCAGCTTGGGACAGGGAGGCGAAAAACTGTTTTTT
V gene: TRBV5-1; J gene: TRBJ2-1; D gene: TRBD2; clone size: -; CDR3 protein: CASSRGLAGTLGEQFF; CDR3 DNA: TGCGCCAGCAGCAGGGGACTAGCGGGGACTCTGGGGGAGCAGTTCTTC
V gene: TRBV5-6; J gene: TRBJ2-3; D gene: -; clone size: -; CDR3 protein: CASSPDRSLMDTQYF; CDR3 DNA: TGTGCCAGCAGCCCTGACAGGTCCCTTATGGATACGCAGTATTTT
V gene: TRBV30; J gene: TRBJ1-1; D gene: -; clone size: few; CDR3 protein: CAGGHPNTEAFF; CDR3 DNA: TGTGCCGGAGGACACCCGAACACTGAAGCTTTCTTT
V gene: TRBV5-1; J gene: TRBJ2-4; D gene: TRBD2; clone size: -; CDR3 protein: CASSTLSGSDIQYF; CDR3 DNA: TGCGCCAGCAGCACTCTTAGCGGGAGCGACATTCAGTACTTC
V gene: TRBV5-8; J gene: TRBJ1-2; D gene: -; clone size: once; CDR3 protein: CASSLPQYLYGYTF; CDR3 DNA: TGTGCCAGCAGCCTCCCCCAGTACCTCTATGGCTACACCTTC
V gene: TRBV13; J gene: TRBJ2-1; D gene: TRBD2; clone size: -; CDR3 protein: CASSLQTSGVGEQFF; CDR3 DNA: TGTGCCAGCAGCTTACAGACTAGCGGTGTAGGGGAGCAGTTCTTC
V gene: TRBV7-3; J gene: TRBJ2-3; D gene: TRBD2; clone size: -; CDR3 protein: CASSPGLAFADTQYF; CDR3 DNA: TGTGCCAGCAGCCCGGGACTAGCGTTCGCAGATACGCAGTATTTT
V gene: TRBV4-3; J gene: TRBJ2-1; D gene: -; clone size: once; CDR3 protein: CASSLGLAAYNEQFF; CDR3 DNA: TGCGCCAGCAGCCTAGGCTTAGCGGCCTACAATGAGCAGTTCTTC
V gene: TRBV18; J gene: TRBJ2-5; D gene: TRBD1; clone size: -; CDR3 protein: CASSRRQGLKETQYF; CDR3 DNA: TGTGCCAGCTCACGCAGACAGGGTTTGAAAGAGACCCAGTACTTC
V gene: TRBV6-5; J gene: TRBJ1-2; D gene: -; clone size: -; CDR3 protein: CASRTGDGYTF; CDR3 DNA: TGTGCCAGCAGGACAGGAGATGGCTACACCTTC
V gene: TRBV18; J gene: TRBJ2-3; D gene: TRBD2; clone size: -; CDR3 protein: CASSPGLADTQYF; CDR3 DNA: TGTGCCAGCTCACCTGGACTAGCGGATACGCAGTATTTT
V gene: TRBV6-5; J gene: TRBJ2-3; D gene: -; clone size: -; CDR3 protein: CASSYSPIADTQYF; CDR3 DNA: TGTGCCAGCAGTTACTCACCGATTGCAGATACGCAGTATTTT
V gene: TRBV27; J gene: TRBJ2-2; D gene: -; clone size: -; CDR3 protein: CASSINTGELFF; CDR3 DNA: TGTGCCAGCAGTATAAACACCGGGGAGCTGTTTTTT
V gene: TRBV7-9; J gene: TRBJ1-1; D gene: -; clone size: -; CDR3 protein: CASTEEVDSTEAFF; CDR3 DNA: TGTGCCAGCACCGAAGAAGTAGATAGCACTGAAGCTTTCTTT
V gene: TRBV5-1; J gene: TRBJ2-2; D gene: -; clone size: -; CDR3 protein: CASSPTGPNTGELFF; CDR3 DNA: TGCGCCAGCAGCCCCACAGGACCGAACACCGGGGAGCTGTTTTTT
V gene: TRBV6-5; J gene: TRBJ1-1; D gene: -; clone size: -; CDR3 protein: CASSYVKGRTEAFF; CDR3 DNA: TGTGCCAGCAGTTACGTGAAGGGCCGCACTGAAGCTTTCTTT
V gene: TRBV2; J gene: TRBJ2-6; D gene: TRBD1; clone size: -; CDR3 protein: CASTTTGSGANVLTF; CDR3 DNA: TGTGCCAGCACGACGACAGGGTCCGGGGCCAACGTCCTGACTTTC
V gene: TRBV19; J gene: TRBJ2-7; D gene: TRBD2; clone size: -; CDR3 protein: CASSLGGTRYEQYF; CDR3 DNA: TGTGCCAGTAGTCTGGGAGGGACTCGCTACGAGCAGTACTTC
V gene: TRBV7-3; J gene: TRBJ2-1; D gene: -; clone size: -; CDR3 protein: CASSFGGGGPGNEQFF; CDR3 DNA: TGTGCCAGCAGCTTTGGCGGCGGAGGGCCGGGCAATGAGCAGTTCTTC
V gene: TRBV4-1; J gene: TRBJ2-1; D gene: -; clone size: -; CDR3 protein: CASSQEVKVERPNEQFF; CDR3 DNA: TGCGCCAGCAGCCAAGAAGTCAAGGTCGAGCGACCTAATGAGCAGTTCTTC
V gene: TRBV2; J gene: TRBJ1-1; D gene: -; clone size: once; CDR3 protein: CASRGKVFPPEAFF; CDR3 DNA: TGTGCCAGCAGGGGGAAAGTCTTTCCCCCTGAAGCTTTCTTT
V gene: TRBV6-5; J gene: TRBJ1-1; D gene: -; clone size: -; CDR3 protein: CASSYLRGRAFF; CDR3 DNA: TGTGCCAGCAGTTACCTCCGAGGTAGAGCTTTCTTT
V gene: TRBV29-1; J gene: TRBJ2-5; D gene: -; clone size: -; CDR3 protein: CSVALDRRETQYF; CDR3 DNA: TGCAGCGTTGCTCTCGACCGGCGGGAGACCCAGTACTTC
V gene: TRBV7-9; J gene: TRBJ1-1; D gene: -; clone size: -; CDR3 protein: CASTLGRGGWTEAFF; CDR3 DNA: TGTGCCAGCACCTTAGGGCGGGGAGGGTGGACTGAAGCTTTCTTT
V gene: TRBV27; J gene: TRBJ2-4; D gene: TRBD1; clone size: -; CDR3 protein: CASSPPPSDRVVLGSKNIQYF; CDR3 DNA: TGTGCCAGCAGTCCCCCTCCTTCAGACAGGGTGGTCCTTGGTAGCAAAAACATTCAGTACTTC
V gene: TRBV7-6; J gene: TRBJ2-3; D gene: -; clone size: -; CDR3 protein: CASSSRQLSTDTQYF; CDR3 DNA: TGTGCCAGCAGCTCACGACAACTAAGCACAGATACGCAGTATTTT
V gene: TRBV30; J gene: TRBJ1-2; D gene: TRBD1; clone size: -; CDR3 protein: CALSGGTVYGYTF; CDR3 DNA: TGTGCCCTGTCCGGGGGGACAGTATATGGCTACACCTTC
V gene: TRBV11-3; J gene: TRBJ2-1; D gene: TRBD2; clone size: -; CDR3 protein: CASSLRAGRGYNEQFF; CDR3 DNA: TGTGCCAGCAGCTTAAGAGCGGGAAGAGGGTACAATGAGCAGTTCTTC
V gene: TRBV27; J gene: TRBJ2-3; D gene: -; clone size: -; CDR3 protein: CASSSHYKGSTDTQYF; CDR3 DNA: TGTGCCAGCAGTTCCCACTACAAAGGTAGCACAGATACGCAGTATTTT
V gene: TRBV7-9; J gene: TRBJ2-2; D gene: -; clone size: few; CDR3 protein: CASRGRDEGNTGELFF; CDR3 DNA: TGTGCCAGCAGGGGCAGGGATGAGGGGAACACCGGGGAGCTGTTTTTT